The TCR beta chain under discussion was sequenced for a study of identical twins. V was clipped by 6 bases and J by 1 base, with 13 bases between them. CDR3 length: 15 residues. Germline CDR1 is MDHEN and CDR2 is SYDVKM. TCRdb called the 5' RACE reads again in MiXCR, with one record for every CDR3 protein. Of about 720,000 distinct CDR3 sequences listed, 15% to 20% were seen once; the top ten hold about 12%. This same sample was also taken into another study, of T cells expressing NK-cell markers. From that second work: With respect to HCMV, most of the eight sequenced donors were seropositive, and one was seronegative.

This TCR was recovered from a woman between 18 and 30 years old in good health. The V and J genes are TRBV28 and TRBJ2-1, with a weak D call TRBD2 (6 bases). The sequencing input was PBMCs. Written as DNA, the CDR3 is TGTGCCAGCAGCGCTACTGGGGGGTCCTACAATGAGCAGTTCTTC. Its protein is CASSATGGSYNEQFF.